Below are 2 T cell receptor beta chains sequenced from a single sample in a study of blood T cells in healthy people across ages. The use of a sample-barcoded 5' primer and a J-beta primer mix characterized a second PCR of roughly 6 to 12 cycles. MiXCR, applied by TCRdb to the 5' RACE reads, yields one record per CDR3 protein. The sample shows 550,000 to 600,000 distinct CDR3 sequences, about 25% of them seen only once. Sample: blood. The receptors originated from a woman in her 70s in good health.

This chain joins TRBV6-5 and TRBJ2-5; 9 bases are a match to TRBD1. The J call is uncertain, as TRBJ2-7 better fits the DNA end. This CDR3 has 16 residues. CDR1 MNHEY and CDR2 SVGAGI come from the germline V gene. DNA for the CDR3: TGTGCCAGCAGTTACTTAGCGGCCGGACAGGGGAGCGAGCAGTACTTC. It yields the protein CASSYLAAGQGSEQYF.

The V call is TRBV20-1, the J call TRBJ1-1, with D perhaps matching TRBD1 (6 bases). CDR3 length: 15 amino acids. Trimming left V 0 bases short and J 5 bases short, with 16 bases between. Germline values: CDR1 DFQATT, CDR2 SNEGSKA (reference sequence). CDR3 in amino acids: CSARDSSGGKTEAFF. CDR3 nucleotides: TGCAGTGCTAGAGATTCTAGCGGGGGCAAGACTGAAGCTTTCTTT.